This T cell receptor beta chain appears in the sequencing data of a study of shared clonotypes between healthy human individuals. Study findings and constraints: It was observed that about 5% of naive CD4 clonotypes were shared across four donors.

Naive CD8 cells lacked CD45RO, underwent positive selection for CCR7 and left out terminally differentiated effector memory CD45RA+ cells. Produced via immunoSEQ multiplex PCR; TCRdb's table is partial and in-frame only. Here the sample spans millions of clones, approximately 94% being singletons. Points on this clone: Its antigen remains unknown.

CDR3 length: 17 amino acids. Losses at the gene ends were 2 bases for V and 1 base for J; bases not matched to a gene: 8. Germline V lookup: CDR1 SGHTA, CDR2 FQGNSA. This clonotype originated in a man younger than 30 in good health. The chain joins TRBV7-2 to TRBJ2-7, with 10 positions matching TRBD2. Material for sequencing was naive CD8+ T cells sorted from blood. The CDR3 spells CASSLSSLAGESYEQYF. CDR3 bases: TGTGCCAGCAGCTTATCCTCCCTAGCGGGAGAGTCCTACGAGCAGTACTTC.